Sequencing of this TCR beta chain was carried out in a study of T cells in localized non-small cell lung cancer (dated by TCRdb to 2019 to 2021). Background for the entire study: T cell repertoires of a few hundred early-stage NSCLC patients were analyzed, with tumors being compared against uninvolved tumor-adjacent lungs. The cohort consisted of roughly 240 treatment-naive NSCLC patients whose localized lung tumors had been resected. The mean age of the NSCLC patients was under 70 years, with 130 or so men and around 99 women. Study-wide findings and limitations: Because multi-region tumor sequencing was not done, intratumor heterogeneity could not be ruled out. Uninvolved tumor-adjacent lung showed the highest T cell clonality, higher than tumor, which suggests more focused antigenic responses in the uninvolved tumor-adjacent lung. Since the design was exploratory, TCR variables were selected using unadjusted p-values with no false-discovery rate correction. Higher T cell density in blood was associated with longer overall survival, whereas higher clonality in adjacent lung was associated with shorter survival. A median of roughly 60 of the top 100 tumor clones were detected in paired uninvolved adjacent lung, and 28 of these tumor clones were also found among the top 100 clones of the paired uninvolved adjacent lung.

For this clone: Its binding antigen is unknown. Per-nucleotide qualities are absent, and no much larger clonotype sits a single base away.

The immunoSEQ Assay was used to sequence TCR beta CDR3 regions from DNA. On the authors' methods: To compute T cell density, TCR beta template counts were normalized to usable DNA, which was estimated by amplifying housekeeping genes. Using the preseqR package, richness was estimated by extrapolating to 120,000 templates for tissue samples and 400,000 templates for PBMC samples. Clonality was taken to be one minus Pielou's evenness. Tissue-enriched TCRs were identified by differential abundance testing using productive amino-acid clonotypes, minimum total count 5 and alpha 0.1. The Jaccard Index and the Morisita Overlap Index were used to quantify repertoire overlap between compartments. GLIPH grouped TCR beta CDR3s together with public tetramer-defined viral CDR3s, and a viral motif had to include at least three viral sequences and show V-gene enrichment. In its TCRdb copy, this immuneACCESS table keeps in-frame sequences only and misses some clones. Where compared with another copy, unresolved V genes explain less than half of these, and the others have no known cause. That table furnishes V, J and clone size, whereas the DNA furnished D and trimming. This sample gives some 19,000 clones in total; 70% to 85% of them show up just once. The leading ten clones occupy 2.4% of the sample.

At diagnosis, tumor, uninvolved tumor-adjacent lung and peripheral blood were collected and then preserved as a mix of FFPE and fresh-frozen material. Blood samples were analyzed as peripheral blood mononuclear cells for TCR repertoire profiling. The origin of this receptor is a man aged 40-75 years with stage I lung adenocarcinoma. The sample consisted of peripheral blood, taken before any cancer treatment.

CDR3 sequence: CASSLVRGRTGELFF. The nucleotides are TGTGCCAGCAGCTTAGTAAGAGGGCGCACCGGGGAGCTGTTTTTT. The chain is encoded by TRBV11-2 joined to TRBJ2-2, with TRBD2 tentatively as D gene (5 bases match). V is pared back by 1 base and J by 4 bases, with 10 bases lying between the germline termini. Based on the germline V gene, the CDR1 and CDR2 sequences are SGHAT and FQNNGV. The CDR3 measures 15 amino acids from cysteine to phenylalanine. Only the CDR3 portion is preserved as DNA: 45 bases, with reading frame beginning at the first base.